The 12 T cell receptor beta chains below come from one sample, sequenced in a study of T cells in Graves' hyperthyroidism and ophthalmopathy (dated by TCRdb to about 2019). Receptor libraries were prepared by multiplex PCR. The reads were generated on an Illumina HiSeq 2000. TCR beta CDR3 regions were amplified from RNA transcripts. The first round of RT-PCR for the TCR CDR3 was performed with the HTBI primer set and the Qiagen OneStep RT-PCR kit. TCRdb reanalyzed the raw reads on its own, using fastp at Q25 for trimming and MiXCR for clone calling, and kept in-frame beta chains. Each entry merges the rows of one CDR3 protein and shows their most common DNA and genes. This sample holds 540,000 or so distinct CDR3 sequences; 35% to 55% were observed only once. 19% of the sample is in the top ten clones. Sample: peripheral blood or thyroid tissue (not recorded which). Every receptor here comes from an adult woman with Graves' disease, either hyperthyroidism or ophthalmopathy (not recorded which).

This clonotype was observed a few times. The genes are TRBV29-1 and TRBJ1-5; no reliable D call. The CDR3 runs 12 residues. Per the germline V gene, CDR1 is SQVTM and CDR2 is ANQGSEA. V dropped 6 bases and J dropped 0 bases, with 6 bases sitting between them. CDR3 sequence (DNA): TGCAGCGTCAAGAATAGCAATCAGCCCCAGCATTTT. Protein product: CSVKNSNQPQHF.

In regard to this clonotype: A clone one base away is much larger, so this may be a read error. The chain couples TRBV12-3 or TRBV12-4 to TRBJ2-5; 10 bases agree with TRBD1. This CDR3 comprises 14 residues. V was clipped by 7 bases and J by 1 base; unmatched bases: 3. The CDR3 DNA reads TGTGCCAGCACCCGGACAGGGGGCCAAGAGACCCAGTACTTC. Its translation: CASTRTGGQETQYF.

The chain links TRBV3-1 to TRBJ1-1; perhaps TRBD1 as D (6 bases). Trimming stripped 4 bases from V and 0 bases from J, with 15 bases between. CDR1 and CDR2 from the germline V gene are LGHDT and YNNKEL (reference sequence). CDR3 length equals 16 residues. CDR3 residues: CASSRGQKTMNTEAFF. CDR3 coding DNA: TGTGCCAGCAGCCGAGGACAGAAGACCATGAACACTGAAGCTTTCTTT.

Note on this clonotype: It may be a read error: a sequence one base away is much more abundant. The V gene is TRBV28, the J gene TRBJ1-1; no clear D. This CDR3 spans 15 amino acids. The germline V gene encodes CDR1 MDHEN and CDR2 SYDVKM. For the CDR3, the DNA is TGTGCCCGCAGTTCCCAAACACCGAGGACGCAAGAAGCTTTCTTT. Translating it yields CARSSQTPRTQEAFF.

This clonotype was counted at least ten times. This chain connects TRBV20-1 to TRBJ2-7; 9 bases map to TRBD1. V dropped 1 base and J dropped 7; count of bases not matched to a gene: 8. Germline-derived CDR1 and CDR2 are DFQATT and SNEGSKA (reference sequence). The CDR3 has 14 residues. The CDR3 DNA reads TGCAGTGCTAGAGCCCACAGGGGGCTCCGGGAGCAGTACTTC. It translates to CSARAHRGLREQYF.

The chain joins TRBV10-3 to TRBJ1-2, with a possible D match to TRBD1 (6 bases). The ends were cut back, 1 base at V and 13 bases at J, with 16 bases in the middle. CDR3 length: 13 residues. The germline gives CDR1 ENHRY, CDR2 SYGVKD. The CDR3 region is CAISEFHRVAVTF. The CDR3 DNA is TGTGCCATCAGTGAGTTTCACAGGGTCGCAGTCACCTTC.

The chain employs TRBV9 and TRBJ2-2, with no clear D. This CDR3 has 15 residues. Trimming took 4 bases from V and 2 from J, leaving 12 bases between them. Looked up from germline, CDR1 is SGDLS and CDR2 is YYNGEE. The CDR3: CASSPQRRNTGELFF. Here the CDR3 DNA reads TGTGCCAGCAGCCCCCAGAGGCGAAACACCGGGGAGCTGTTTTTT.

As DNA, the CDR3 is TGTGCCAGCAGTTTAGGATCTCAGCCCCAGTACTTC. It codes for CASSLGSQPQYF. The rearrangement uses TRBV12-3 or TRBV12-4 and TRBJ2-5; D ambiguous. Trimming took 1 base from V and 9 from J, leaving 9 bases between them. The CDR3 runs to 12 residues.

This clonotype was detected only a few times. CDR3 DNA sequence: TGTGCCAGCAGACCTACACGGACTAGCAATCAGCCCCAGCATTTT. As protein: CASRPTRTSNQPQHF. The chain links TRBV2 to TRBJ1-5; D is unclear. V lost 6 bases and J 0 bases, leaving 12 bases between the germline ends. The CDR3 covers 15 residues. Germline lookup yields CDR1 SNHLY and CDR2 FYNNEI. The full variable domain, rest sourced from reference TRBV2 and TRBJ1-5, is EPEVTQTPSHQVTQMGQEVILRCVPISNHLYFYWYRQILGQKVEFLVSFYNNEISEKSEIFDDQFSVERPDGSNFTLKIRSTKLEDSAMYFCASRPTRTSNQPQHFGDGTRLSIL.

V is TRBV15 and J is TRBJ2-7; tentatively, D is TRBD1 (7 bases). The V gene lost 0 bases and the J gene lost 7 bases, with 16 bases spanning the gap. CDR1 LNHNV and CDR2 YYDKDF come from the germline V gene (reference sequence). CDR3 length equals 15 residues. CDR3 residues: CATSREQGGAGEQYF. In DNA, the CDR3 is TGTGCCACCAGCAGAGAGCAAGGGGGCGCGGGGGAGCAGTACTTC.

V usage is TRBV15 and J usage is TRBJ2-6; 9 bases agree with TRBD1. The germline V gene has CDR1 LNHNV and CDR2 YYDKDF (reference sequence). V was clipped by 6 bases and J by 1 base; unmatched bases: 7. The CDR3 contains 17 residues. The CDR3 spells CATRRTGDVSGANVLTF. The CDR3 DNA reads as TGTGCCACCAGAAGGACAGGGGACGTATCTGGGGCCAACGTCCTGACTTTC.

The CDR3 DNA is TGCAGCGTACATAACTTGTTAACCTACGAGCAGTACTTC. It is translated as CSVHNLLTYEQYF. The gene calls are TRBV29-1 and TRBJ2-7; D is unclear. The CDR3 is made up of 13 amino acids. V gave up 6 bases and J gave up 2 bases, with 14 bases separating them. The germline gives CDR1 SQVTM, CDR2 ANQGSEA.